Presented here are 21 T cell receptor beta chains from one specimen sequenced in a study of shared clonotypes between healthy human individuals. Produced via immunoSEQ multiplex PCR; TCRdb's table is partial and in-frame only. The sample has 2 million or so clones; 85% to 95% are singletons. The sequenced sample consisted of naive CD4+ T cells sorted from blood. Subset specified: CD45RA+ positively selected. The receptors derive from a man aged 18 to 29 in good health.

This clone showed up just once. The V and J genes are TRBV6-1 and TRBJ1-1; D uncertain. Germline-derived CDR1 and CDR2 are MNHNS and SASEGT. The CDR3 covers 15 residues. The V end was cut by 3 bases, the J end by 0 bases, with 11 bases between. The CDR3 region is CASSDSDTLNTEAFF. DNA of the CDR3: TGTGCCAGCAGTGACTCTGACACCCTGAACACTGAAGCTTTCTTT.

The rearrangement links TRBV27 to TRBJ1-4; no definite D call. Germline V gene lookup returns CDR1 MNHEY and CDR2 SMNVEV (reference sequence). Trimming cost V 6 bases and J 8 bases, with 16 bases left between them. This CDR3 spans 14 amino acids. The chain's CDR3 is CASSPGGLEEKLFF. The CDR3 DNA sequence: TGTGCCAGCAGCCCGGGAGGGTTGGAAGAAAAACTGTTTTTT.

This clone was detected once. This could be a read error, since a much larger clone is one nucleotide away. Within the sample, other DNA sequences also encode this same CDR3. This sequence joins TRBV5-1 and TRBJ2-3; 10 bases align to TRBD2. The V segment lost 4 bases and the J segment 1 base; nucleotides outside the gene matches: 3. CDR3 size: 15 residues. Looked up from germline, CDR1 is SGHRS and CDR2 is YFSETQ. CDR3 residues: CASSPGLAGTDTQYF. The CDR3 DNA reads TGCGCCAGCAGCCCAGGACTAGCGGGCACAGATACGCAGTATTTT.

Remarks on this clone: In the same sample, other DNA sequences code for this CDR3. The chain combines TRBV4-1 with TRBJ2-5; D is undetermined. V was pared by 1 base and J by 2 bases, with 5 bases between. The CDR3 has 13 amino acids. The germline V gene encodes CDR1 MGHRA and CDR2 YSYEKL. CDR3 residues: CASSQAVQETQYF. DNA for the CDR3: TGCGCCAGCAGCCAAGCAGTTCAAGAGACCCAGTACTTC.

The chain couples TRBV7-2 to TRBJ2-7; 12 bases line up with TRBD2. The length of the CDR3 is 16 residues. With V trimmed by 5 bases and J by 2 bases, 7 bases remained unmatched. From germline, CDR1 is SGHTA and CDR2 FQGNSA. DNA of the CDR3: TGTGCCAGCAGCCCGGTACTAGCGGGAGGTACCTACGAGCAGTACTTC. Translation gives CASSPVLAGGTYEQYF.

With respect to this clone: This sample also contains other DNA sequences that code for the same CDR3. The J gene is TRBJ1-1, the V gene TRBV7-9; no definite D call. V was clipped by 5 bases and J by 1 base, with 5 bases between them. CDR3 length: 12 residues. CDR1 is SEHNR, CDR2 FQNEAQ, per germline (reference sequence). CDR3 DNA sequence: TGTGCCAGCAGCCGAGGGAACACTGAAGCTTTCTTT. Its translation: CASSRGNTEAFF.

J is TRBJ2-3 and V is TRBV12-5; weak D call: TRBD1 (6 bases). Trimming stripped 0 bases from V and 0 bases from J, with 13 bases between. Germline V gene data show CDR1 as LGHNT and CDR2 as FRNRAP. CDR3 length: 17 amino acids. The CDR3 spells CASGLVHFTGSTDTQYF. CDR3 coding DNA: TGTGCTAGTGGTTTGGTACACTTTACAGGGAGCACAGATACGCAGTATTTT.

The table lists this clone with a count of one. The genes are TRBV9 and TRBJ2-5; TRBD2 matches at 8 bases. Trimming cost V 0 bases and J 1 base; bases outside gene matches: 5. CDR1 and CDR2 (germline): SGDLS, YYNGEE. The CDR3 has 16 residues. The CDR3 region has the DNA TGTGCCAGCAGCGTAGGTTATAGCGGGGTCCAAGAGACCCAGTACTTC. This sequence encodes CASSVGYSGVQETQYF.

CDR3 residues: CASSLGCRDFNQPQHF. CDR3 sequence (DNA): TGTGCCAGCAGCTTGGGCTGCCGGGACTTCAATCAGCCCCAGCATTTT. V usage is TRBV5-7 and J usage is TRBJ1-5, with D possibly being TRBD1 (5 bases). TRBV5-7 belongs to the ORF category, with a function that is uncertain. The CDR3 totals 16 residues. V was trimmed by 0 bases and J by 3 bases, leaving 13 bases between them.

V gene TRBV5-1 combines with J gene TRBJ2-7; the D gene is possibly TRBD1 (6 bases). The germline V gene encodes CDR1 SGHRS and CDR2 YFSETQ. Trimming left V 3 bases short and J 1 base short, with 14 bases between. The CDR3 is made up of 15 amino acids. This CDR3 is CASSYGTTSSYEQYF. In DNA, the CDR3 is TGCGCCAGCAGCTACGGGACAACCTCATCCTACGAGCAGTACTTC.

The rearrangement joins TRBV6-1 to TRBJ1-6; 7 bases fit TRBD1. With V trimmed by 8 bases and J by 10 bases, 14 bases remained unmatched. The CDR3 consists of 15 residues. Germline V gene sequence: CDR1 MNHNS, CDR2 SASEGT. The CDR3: CASRRVEGQTSPLHF. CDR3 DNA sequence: TGTGCCAGCCGCCGAGTCGAGGGACAGACCTCACCCCTCCACTTT.

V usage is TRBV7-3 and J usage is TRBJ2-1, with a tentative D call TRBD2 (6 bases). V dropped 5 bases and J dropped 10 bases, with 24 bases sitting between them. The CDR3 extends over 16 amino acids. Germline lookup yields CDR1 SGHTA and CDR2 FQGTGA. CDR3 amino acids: CASSPRVGLDPPEQFF. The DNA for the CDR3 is TGTGCCAGCAGCCCGAGGGTGGGACTGGACCCTCCCGAGCAGTTCTTC.

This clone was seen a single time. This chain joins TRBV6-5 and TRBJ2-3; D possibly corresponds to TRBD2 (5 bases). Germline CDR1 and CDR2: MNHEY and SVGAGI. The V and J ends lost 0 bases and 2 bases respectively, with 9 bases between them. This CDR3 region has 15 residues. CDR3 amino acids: CASSYSDGDTDTQYF. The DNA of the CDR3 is TGTGCCAGCAGTTACTCGGACGGGGACACAGATACGCAGTATTTT.

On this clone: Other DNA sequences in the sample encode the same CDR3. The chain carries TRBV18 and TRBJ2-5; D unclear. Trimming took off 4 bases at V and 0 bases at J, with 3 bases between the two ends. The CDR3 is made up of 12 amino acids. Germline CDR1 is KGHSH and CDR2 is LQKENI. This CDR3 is CASSRDQETQYF. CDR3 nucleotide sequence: TGTGCCAGCTCACGTGACCAAGAGACCCAGTACTTC.

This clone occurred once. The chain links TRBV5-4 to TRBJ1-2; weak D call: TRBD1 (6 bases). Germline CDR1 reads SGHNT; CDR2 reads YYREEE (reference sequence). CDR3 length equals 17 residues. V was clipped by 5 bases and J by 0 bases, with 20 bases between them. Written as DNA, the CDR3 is TGTGCCAGCAGACACCCTGGAACAGGGTTATCTAACTATGGCTACACCTTC. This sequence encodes CASRHPGTGLSNYGYTF.

CDR3 DNA: TGTGCCATCAGGATGCCGGGACAGTCCTACGAGCAGTACTTC. As protein: CAIRMPGQSYEQYF. This chain links TRBV10-3 with TRBJ2-7, with 7 bases that match TRBD1. The CDR3 runs 14 residues. CDR1 and CDR2 from the germline V gene are ENHRY and SYGVKD. Losses at the gene ends were 6 bases for V and 1 base for J; bases not matched to a gene: 6.

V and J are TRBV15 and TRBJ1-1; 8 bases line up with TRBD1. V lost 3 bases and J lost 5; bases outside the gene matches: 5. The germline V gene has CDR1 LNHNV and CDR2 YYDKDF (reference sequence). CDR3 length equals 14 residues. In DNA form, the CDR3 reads TGTGCCACCAGCAGCTACAGGGGGGTTACTGAAGCTTTCTTT. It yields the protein CATSSYRGVTEAFF.

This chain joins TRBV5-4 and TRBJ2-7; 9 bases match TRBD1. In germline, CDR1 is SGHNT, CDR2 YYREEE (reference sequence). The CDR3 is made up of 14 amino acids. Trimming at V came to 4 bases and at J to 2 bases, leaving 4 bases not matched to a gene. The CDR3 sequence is CASSGDRETYEQYF. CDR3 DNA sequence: TGTGCCAGCAGCGGGGACAGGGAGACCTACGAGCAGTACTTC.

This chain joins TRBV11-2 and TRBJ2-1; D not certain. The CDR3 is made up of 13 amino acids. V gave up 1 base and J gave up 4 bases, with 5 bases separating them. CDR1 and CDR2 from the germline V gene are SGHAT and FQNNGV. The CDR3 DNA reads TGTGCCAGCAGCTTAGTCGGATACAATGAGCAGTTCTTC. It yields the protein CASSLVGYNEQFF. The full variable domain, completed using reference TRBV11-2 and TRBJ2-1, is EAGVAQSPRYKIIEKRQSVAFWCNPISGHATLYWYQQILGQGPKLLIQFQNNGVVDDSQLPKDRFSAERLKGVDSTLKIQPAKLEDSAVYLCASSLVGYNEQFFGPGTRLTVL.

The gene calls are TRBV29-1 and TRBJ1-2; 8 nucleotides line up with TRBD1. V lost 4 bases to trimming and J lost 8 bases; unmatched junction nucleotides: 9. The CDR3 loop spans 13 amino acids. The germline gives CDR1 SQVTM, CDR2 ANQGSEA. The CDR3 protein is CSVGAGGPGGYTF. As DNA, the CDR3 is TGCAGCGTTGGGGCAGGGGGCCCCGGGGGCTACACCTTC.

CDR3: CAISAAGSYNEQFF. The CDR3 coding sequence is TGTGCCATCAGTGCCGCCGGGAGCTACAATGAGCAGTTCTTC. The V and J genes are TRBV10-3 and TRBJ2-1; tentatively, D is TRBD2 (6 bases). V lost 4 bases to trimming and J lost 3 bases, with 10 bases between them. Germline V CDR1 and CDR2: ENHRY, SYGVKD. The CDR3 has 14 amino acids.